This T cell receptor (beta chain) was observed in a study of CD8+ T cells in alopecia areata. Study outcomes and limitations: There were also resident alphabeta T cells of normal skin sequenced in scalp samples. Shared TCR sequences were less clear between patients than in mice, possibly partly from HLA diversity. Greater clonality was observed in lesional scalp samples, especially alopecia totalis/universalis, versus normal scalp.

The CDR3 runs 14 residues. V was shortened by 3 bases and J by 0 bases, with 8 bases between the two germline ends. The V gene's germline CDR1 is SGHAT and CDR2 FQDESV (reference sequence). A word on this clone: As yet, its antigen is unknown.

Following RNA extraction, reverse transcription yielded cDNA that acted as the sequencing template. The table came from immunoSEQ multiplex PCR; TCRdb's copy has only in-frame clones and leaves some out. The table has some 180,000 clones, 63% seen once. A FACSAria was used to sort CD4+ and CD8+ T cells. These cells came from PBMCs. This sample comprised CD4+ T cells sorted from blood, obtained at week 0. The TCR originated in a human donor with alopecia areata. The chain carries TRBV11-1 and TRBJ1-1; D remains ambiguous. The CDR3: CASSFNDMNTEAFF. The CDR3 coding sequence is TGTGCCAGCAGCTTCAACGACATGAACACTGAAGCTTTCTTT.